This passage covers 9 T cell receptor beta chains from one sample sequenced in a study of somatic mutations in cytotoxic T cells in rheumatoid arthritis. Sequencing used immunoSEQ multiplex PCR; TCRdb keeps in-frame clones, though not all of them. This table holds around 15,000 clones, more than 75% found once. The sample comprised CD8+ T cells sorted from blood. These receptor sequences come from an adult with rheumatoid arthritis.

The V and J genes are TRBV13 and TRBJ2-1; 11 nucleotides align to TRBD2. CDR3 length: 16 residues. In germline, CDR1 is PRHDT, CDR2 FYEKMQ (reference sequence). After removal of 5 bases from V and 2 bases from J, the junction contained 5 bases not matched to a gene. CDR3 region: CASSDQGLAAYNEQFF. CDR3 sequence (DNA): TGTGCCAGCAGCGACCAGGGACTAGCGGCCTACAATGAGCAGTTCTTC.

V usage is TRBV4-1 and J usage is TRBJ1-1, with D uncertain. The CDR3 extends over 13 amino acids. Trimming left V 5 bases short and J 0 bases short, with 7 bases between. Germline V lookup: CDR1 MGHRA, CDR2 YSYEKL. The CDR3, as DNA: TGCGCCAGCAGCACGGGTTTGAACACTGAAGCTTTCTTT. It encodes CASSTGLNTEAFF.

The V and J genes are TRBV4-2 and TRBJ1-4; 9 nucleotides match TRBD1. In germline, CDR1 is LGHNA, CDR2 YNFKEQ. J lost 7 bases, V lost 1 base, and 7 bases had no gene match. The CDR3 covers 16 residues. This chain's CDR3 is CASSQASGTGPEKLFF. As DNA, the CDR3 is TGTGCCAGCAGCCAAGCGTCCGGGACAGGGCCTGAAAAACTGTTTTTT.

The chain has TRBV19 and TRBJ1-1; 9 nucleotides align to TRBD1. The V gene end was trimmed by 2 bases and the J gene end by 4 bases; junction bases not matched to a gene: 8. This CDR3 is built from 16 residues. Germline-derived CDR1 and CDR2 are LNHDA and SQIVND (reference sequence). CDR3 nucleotide sequence: TGTGCCAGTAGTATAAGGGGACAGGGTGGGGGCACTGAAGCTTTCTTT. Residues: CASSIRGQGGGTEAFF.

The genes are TRBV5-1 and TRBJ1-2; D is undetermined. The ends were cut back, 0 bases at V and 4 bases at J, with 16 bases in the middle. This CDR3 is 16 amino acids long. From germline, CDR1 is SGHRS and CDR2 YFSETQ. The CDR3 here is CASSLVSPSPPYGYTF. The CDR3 coding sequence is TGCGCCAGCAGCTTGGTTTCACCAAGCCCTCCCTATGGCTACACCTTC.

The chain links TRBV10-3 to TRBJ2-2, with 8 bases identical to TRBD2. The CDR3 is made up of 14 amino acids. The junction had 2 bases not matched to a gene; V was cut back by 8 bases and J by 0 bases. Germline CDR1 and CDR2: ENHRY and SYGVKD. The CDR3 DNA reads as TGTGCCATCCCGGGAGGGGCGAACACCGGGGAGCTGTTTTTT. It is translated as CAIPGGANTGELFF.

The V gene is TRBV10-2, the J gene TRBJ2-7, with TRBD2 matching 7 bases. The V gene's germline CDR1 is WSHSY and CDR2 SAAADI. This CDR3 is built from 15 residues. J lost 2 bases, V lost 4 bases, and 8 bases had no gene match. The CDR3 reads CASSAALAGAYEQYF. DNA of the CDR3: TGCGCCAGCAGTGCGGCCCTTGCGGGAGCCTACGAGCAGTACTTC.

The J gene is TRBJ2-1, the V gene TRBV27; 7 positions agree with TRBD1. Germline V gene lookup returns CDR1 MNHEY and CDR2 SMNVEV (reference sequence). The CDR3 extends over 13 amino acids. Losses at the gene ends were 5 bases for V and 6 bases for J; bases not matched to a gene: 4. The CDR3 region is CASSARGPNEQFF. The CDR3 nucleotides read TGTGCCAGCAGTGCGAGGGGGCCCAATGAGCAGTTCTTC.

J is TRBJ2-3 and V is TRBV4-1, with 11 bases lining up with TRBD2. This CDR3 region has 18 residues. The trim removed 4 bases at V and 3 bases at J, leaving 12 bases unmatched. Per the germline V gene, CDR1 is MGHRA and CDR2 is YSYEKL. In nucleotides, the CDR3 is TGCGCCAGCAGCCCTCCACTTAGCGGGAGGGCCAGGACAGATACGCAGTATTTT. Encoded protein: CASSPPLSGRARTDTQYF.